The 10 T cell receptor beta chains reported below all come from one sample, sequenced in a study of blood T cell repertoires in COVID-19. Clones were sequenced by immunoSEQ multiplex PCR, and TCRdb holds only the in-frame ones, with some missing. Among hundreds of thousands of clones listed, approximately 80% were seen once. Specimen: peripheral blood. These receptors were taken from a man younger than 45 with active or convalescent COVID-19.

This sequence joins TRBV28 and TRBJ1-5; TRBD1 matches at 9 bases. The CDR3 has 14 residues. Germline assignment: CDR1 MDHEN and CDR2 SYDVKM. The ends lost 5 bases at V and 7 bases at J; junction bases unmatched: 6. The CDR3, as DNA: TGTGCCAGCAGTCAACAGGGGGCGCGGCAGCCCCAGCATTTT. It is translated as CASSQQGARQPQHF.

The chain combines TRBV19 with TRBJ2-3; maybe TRBD2 (6 bases). Deletions cut 2 bases from V and 11 bases from J, with 14 bases between. CDR1 LNHDA and CDR2 SQIVND come from the germline V gene (reference sequence). This CDR3 spans 13 amino acids. The DNA of the CDR3 is TGTGCCAGTAGTATATGGACGGCGGGGAAGCAGTATTTT. As protein: CASSIWTAGKQYF.

The chain combines TRBV7-2 with TRBJ1-2; D is unresolved. From germline, CDR1 is SGHTA and CDR2 FQGNSA. The germline V and J ends were trimmed by 0 bases and 8 bases, with 7 bases remaining between them. The CDR3 consists of 12 residues. In DNA, the CDR3 is TGTGCCAGCAGCTTAGCGCCGGGAGGCTACACCTTC. Its protein product is CASSLAPGGYTF.

The V call is TRBV15, the J call TRBJ1-4; D may be TRBD1 (5 bases). V lost 0 bases, J lost 2 bases, and 16 bases lay in between. The CDR3 consists of 18 residues. Germline V gives CDR1 LNHNV, CDR2 YYDKDF (reference sequence). This CDR3 reads CATSRDSRGIRTNEKLFF. The CDR3 DNA reads as TGTGCCACCAGCAGAGATTCGCGGGGGATCAGGACTAATGAAAAACTGTTTTTT.

This clone appeared once. The genes are TRBV9 and TRBJ2-2; D is possibly TRBD2 (7 bases). The germline V gene encodes CDR1 SGDLS and CDR2 YYNGEE. Deletions cut 2 bases from V and 4 bases from J, with 18 bases between. The CDR3 consists of 17 residues. The CDR3 nucleotides are TGTGCCAGCAGCGTCACCTCGGGGGGCGGAGGCACCGGGGAGCTGTTTTTT. Its protein product is CASSVTSGGGGTGELFF.

A remark on this clone: At one end, the junction sequence differs from germline, possibly due to a read error. This rearrangement joins TRBV29-1 to TRBJ2-5, with 7 nucleotides matching TRBD1. CDR1 is SQVTM, CDR2 ANQGSEA, per germline. The CDR3 has 12 amino acids. The CDR3 loop is CSAEGALEIQYF. The CDR3 DNA follows: TGCAGCGCCGAGGGGGCCTTAGAGATCCAGTACTTC.

This rearrangement joins TRBV27 to TRBJ2-7; D is perhaps TRBD2 (7 bases). Trimming took 10 bases from V and 3 from J, leaving 19 bases between them. The CDR3 loop spans 14 amino acids. The germline gives CDR1 MNHEY, CDR2 SMNVEV (reference sequence). The CDR3 is CATRRGGGFYEQYF. CDR3 nucleotides: TGTGCCACCAGACGAGGGGGGGGTTTCTACGAGCAGTACTTC.

This rearrangement joins TRBV27 to TRBJ1-6; 8 bases align to TRBD1. This CDR3 contains 15 residues. Trimming cost V 1 base and J 8 bases; bases outside gene matches: 4. Germline V gene data show CDR1 as MNHEY and CDR2 as SMNVEV (reference sequence). The CDR3 coding sequence is TGTGCCAGCAGTTTATGGCAGGGGGCCGATTCACCCCTCCACTTT. This codes for CASSLWQGADSPLHF.

The chain combines TRBV19 with TRBJ1-1; D not resolved. Germline loops: CDR1 LNHDA, CDR2 SQIVND (reference sequence). The CDR3 covers 14 residues. V lost 7 bases, J lost 5 bases, and 17 bases lay in between. The CDR3 protein is CASTAEVPRTEAFF. The CDR3, as DNA: TGTGCCAGTACTGCGGAGGTCCCGAGGACTGAAGCTTTCTTT.

The V call is TRBV11-2, the J call TRBJ1-2; 8 positions match TRBD1. Germline lookup yields CDR1 SGHAT and CDR2 FQNNGV. With V trimmed by 5 bases and J by 8 bases, 13 bases remained unmatched. CDR3 length: 15 amino acids. Here the CDR3 reads CASSASPDRVLGYTF. DNA for the CDR3: TGTGCCAGCAGCGCCAGCCCGGACAGGGTTCTGGGCTACACCTTC. Full variable domain (outside the CDR3, taken from reference TRBV11-2 and TRBJ1-2): EAGVAQSPRYKIIEKRQSVAFWCNPISGHATLYWYQQILGQGPKLLIQFQNNGVVDDSQLPKDRFSAERLKGVDSTLKIQPAKLEDSAVYLCASSASPDRVLGYTFGSGTRLTVV.